Following are 5 T cell receptor beta chains from one sample sequenced in a study of regulatory T cells in long-lasting Graves disease. Time point described: newly diagnosed GD, antithyroid drugs for less than 3 months. After RNA was extracted from PBMCs, the TCR library was made from it. The authors built TCR beta libraries using iRepertoire HTBI primers and Arm-PCR of CDR3 regions. TCRdb ran MiXCR on the multiplex PCR reads and lists one entry per CDR3 protein. Here the sample spans 300,000 to 400,000 distinct CDR3 sequences, about a sixth being singletons. These data were likewise used in another study, on T cells in Graves' hyperthyroidism and ophthalmopathy.

This sample comprised peripheral blood mononuclear cells (PBMCs), obtained at new diagnosis, from a patient treated with antithyroid drugs. Receptor source: a man aged 35-49 years with Graves disease.

This clonotype showed up just a few times. This sequence joins TRBV20-1 and TRBJ2-2; D is perhaps TRBD1 (7 bases). Germline CDR1 and CDR2: DFQATT and SNEGSKA (reference sequence). V lost 0 bases and J 9 bases, leaving 14 bases between the germline ends. The CDR3 is 14 amino acids. In DNA form, the CDR3 reads TGCAGTGCTAGAGATCAGCAGGGGGGCCGGGAGCTGTTTTTT. The encoded protein is CSARDQQGGRELFF.

This rearrangement joins TRBV2 to TRBJ1-2, with D unresolved. Between the trimmed V and J ends, which lost 5 bases and 1 base, there was a span of 8 bases. The length of the CDR3 is 13 residues. Germline lookup yields CDR1 SNHLY and CDR2 FYNNEI. The CDR3 is CASSSDYNYGYTF. CDR3 coding DNA: TGTGCCAGCAGTTCTGACTATAACTATGGCTACACCTTC.

The V and J genes are TRBV28 and TRBJ1-4, with 10 bases lining up with TRBD1. After removal of 3 bases from V and 7 bases from J, the junction contained 2 bases not matched to a gene. The CDR3 extends over 14 amino acids. Germline CDR1 MDHEN, CDR2 SYDVKM. The CDR3 loop reads CASSLTGGREKLFF. In DNA form, the CDR3 reads TGTGCCAGCAGTTTGACAGGGGGCCGTGAAAAACTGTTTTTT.

This clonotype was seen ten or more times. The CDR3, as DNA: TGCAGTGCTAGCGCCCAGGGAGGGACTGAAGCTTTCTTT. Translated, it gives CSASAQGGTEAFF. The chain links TRBV20-1 to TRBJ1-1; maybe TRBD1 (5 bases). Germline V gives CDR1 DFQATT, CDR2 SNEGSKA (reference sequence). Trimming left V 3 bases short and J 5 bases short, with 13 bases between. The CDR3 sequence is 13 residues long.

The chain has TRBV20-1 and TRBJ2-3; 7 bases fit TRBD2. This CDR3 spans 15 amino acids. CDR1 is DFQATT and CDR2 is SNEGSKA in the germline V gene (reference sequence). V lost 3 bases, J lost 3 bases, and 9 bases stayed unmatched. This CDR3 is CSARSEREDTDTQYF. CDR3 coding DNA: TGCAGTGCTAGGTCCGAGCGGGAAGATACAGATACGCAGTATTTT.